The 2 T cell receptor beta chains presented below share a single source sample, sequenced in a study of T cell responses to AZD1222 COVID-19 vaccine. Measured with immunoSEQ multiplex PCR; TCRdb has only the in-frame clones, and not every one. The data show about 100,000 clones, roughly 89% seen once. Sample: peripheral blood, taken on day 0 of AZD1222 vaccination. The receptors shown here come from an adult in good health.

The genes are TRBV5-1 and TRBJ1-2; D gene ambiguous. This CDR3 comprises 13 residues. The germline V gene encodes CDR1 SGHRS and CDR2 YFSETQ. Deletions cut 0 bases from V and 8 bases from J, with 11 bases between. The DNA of the CDR3 is TGCGCCAGCAGCTTGGACGTCGGAGGGGGCTACACCTTC. It specifies CASSLDVGGGYTF.

This clone was counted once. V usage is TRBV3-1 (or the pseudogene TRBV3-2) and J usage is TRBJ1-6; D gene uncertain. CDR3 length equals 15 residues. Trimming shortened V by 1 base and J by 9 bases, and 13 bases separated the two germline ends. CDR1 is LGHDT, CDR2 YNNKEL, per germline (reference sequence). This CDR3 is CASSQVVGSGSPLHF. In nucleotides, the CDR3 is TGTGCCAGCAGCCAAGTCGTGGGGTCAGGTTCACCCCTCCACTTT.